The entry that follows covers one T cell receptor beta chain sequence. Clones were read by immunoSEQ multiplex PCR, and TCRdb kept only the in-frame ones, dropping some. The sample consists of approximately 330,000 clones, about 73% of them appearing once. The record originates from a study of shared clonotypes between healthy human individuals. CDR3 length: 16 amino acids. The germline V and J ends were trimmed by 3 bases and 1 base, with 10 bases remaining between them. Germline assignment: CDR1 MNHEY and CDR2 SVGAGI. The sequence was collected from a young man in good health. The source material was memory CD4+ T cells sorted from blood. Subset in this sample: CD45RA-negative fraction. The chain carries TRBV6-5 and TRBJ2-6; D not certain. The CDR3 DNA follows: TGTGCCAGCAGTTATGTCGTTCTGTCTGGGGCCAACGTCCTGACTTTC. Amino acids: CASSYVVLSGANVLTF.